These 20 T cell receptor beta chains were all obtained from the same sample, sequenced in a study of T cell repertoires in cytomegalovirus infection. Via MiXCR, TCRdb re-called the reads, giving one row per CDR3 protein. The data contain more than 110,000 distinct CDR3 sequences, about 31% of them singletons. No antigen has been identified for these receptors. The sequencing used CD8+ T cells from cultured PBMCs, collected from culture after CMV antigen stimulation. All receptors derive from a human donor in good health (CMV status not recorded). Some clones in this sample may be carry-over from other donors' samples.

The chain combines TRBV29-1 with TRBJ1-2, with unresolved D. Germline-derived CDR1 and CDR2 are SQVTM and ANQGSEA. The CDR3 consists of 12 residues. The V and J ends lost 0 bases and 3 bases respectively, with 5 bases between them. The CDR3 DNA reads TGCAGCGTTGAAGATCTCCACTATGGCTACACCTTC. Translation: CSVEDLHYGYTF.

The chain employs TRBV2 and TRBJ2-3; no clear D. CDR1 is SNHLY, CDR2 FYNNEI, per germline. This CDR3 is 14 amino acids long. Trimming took off 5 bases at V and 3 bases at J, with 12 bases between the two ends. The chain's CDR3 is CASSSATLTDTQYF. In DNA, the CDR3 is TGTGCCAGCAGTTCTGCAACCCTTACAGATACGCAGTATTTT.

The rearrangement links TRBV6-1 to TRBJ1-2; no firm D call. The V end lost 6 bases, the J end lost 6 bases, and 8 bases lay between the germline ends. CDR3 length equals 11 residues. In germline, CDR1 is MNHNS, CDR2 SASEGT. The CDR3 sequence: CASRWEDGYTF. Here the CDR3 DNA reads TGTGCCAGCAGATGGGAGGATGGCTACACCTTC.

This clonotype has ten or more counts. The V call is TRBV7-9, the J call TRBJ2-1, with 7 positions matching TRBD1. Per germline, CDR1 SEHNR and CDR2 FQNEAQ (reference sequence). Trimming took 3 bases from V and 0 from J; bases not matched to a gene: 2. The CDR3 loop spans 15 amino acids. The CDR3 region has the DNA TGTGCCAGCAGCTTGAACAGGGGCTCCTACAATGAGCAGTTCTTC. Amino acid sequence: CASSLNRGSYNEQFF.

CDR3 region: CASSISSGGHSTDTQYF. In DNA, the CDR3 is TGTGCCAGTAGTATAAGTAGCGGGGGGCATAGCACAGATACGCAGTATTTT. The chain recombines TRBV19 with TRBJ2-3; 10 positions agree with TRBD2. The V gene end was trimmed by 2 bases and the J gene end by 0 bases; junction bases not matched to a gene: 5. CDR1 and CDR2 from the germline V gene are LNHDA and SQIVND (reference sequence). The CDR3 has 17 residues. The full variable domain, in which reference TRBV19 and TRBJ2-3 provide the parts outside the CDR3, is DGGITQSPKYLFRKEGQNVTLSCEQNLNHDAMYWYRQDPGQGLRLIYYSQIVNDFQKGDIAEGYSVSREKKESFPLTVTSAQKNPTAFYLCASSISSGGHSTDTQYFGPGTRLTVL.

There are many counts of this clonotype. The chain couples TRBV4-1 to TRBJ2-2; no clear D. CDR1 is MGHRA, CDR2 YSYEKL, per germline. The CDR3 runs to 12 residues. Deletions cut 2 bases from V and 4 bases from J, with 2 bases between. CDR3 amino acids: CASSQFTGELFF. In DNA form, the CDR3 reads TGCGCCAGCAGCCAATTCACCGGGGAGCTGTTTTTT.

The sample holds many counts of this clonotype. This chain joins TRBV7-2 and TRBJ2-3; possibly TRBD2 for D (5 bases). This CDR3 has 14 residues. Germline values: CDR1 SGHTA, CDR2 FQGNSA. V was clipped by 6 bases and J by 4 bases, with 14 bases between them. CDR3 in DNA: TGTGCCAGCAGTCTAGCACTTGGCGCAGATACGCAGTATTTT. Amino acid sequence: CASSLALGADTQYF.

The chain uses TRBV12-3 or TRBV12-4 and TRBJ2-3, with 10 bases that match TRBD2. Unmatched junction bases numbered 2, after V lost 2 bases and J lost 6 bases. The CDR3 runs to 14 residues. CDR3 DNA: TGTGCCAGCAGTTTACTAGCGGGGGAGGATACGCAGTATTTT. Its translation is CASSLLAGEDTQYF.

There are a few counts of this clonotype. The chain carries TRBV6-1 and TRBJ2-7, with D possibly being TRBD1 or TRBD2 (5 bases each). V lost 2 bases and J 4 bases, leaving 18 bases between the germline ends. The CDR3 contains 16 residues. From germline, CDR1 is MNHNS and CDR2 SASEGT. CDR3 in DNA: TGTGCCAGCAGTGAAAGGGACCCTAATGCAATTTACGAGCAGTACTTC. Translated, it gives CASSERDPNAIYEQYF.

The chain employs TRBV3-1 and TRBJ1-2; 8 nucleotides agree with TRBD1. This CDR3 has 18 amino acids. The germline V gene encodes CDR1 LGHDT and CDR2 YNNKEL (reference sequence). The V segment lost 1 base and the J segment 1 base; nucleotides outside the gene matches: 11. CDR3 region: CASSQGRLTGEDNYGYTF. CDR3 coding DNA: TGTGCCAGCAGCCAAGGCCGCCTGACAGGGGAAGATAACTATGGCTACACCTTC. Looking up the rest from reference TRBV3-1 and TRBJ1-2 gives the full variable domain: DTAVSQTPKYLVTQMGNDKSIKCEQNLGHDTMYWYKQDSKKFLKIMFSYNNKELIINETVPNRFSPKSPDKAHLNLHINSLELGDSAVYFCASSQGRLTGEDNYGYTFGSGTRLTVV.

This clonotype was counted ten times or more. The rearrangement uses TRBV6-5 and TRBJ2-5; possibly TRBD1 for D (6 bases). With 0 bases removed from V and 2 bases from J, the gap between germline ends came to 10 bases. CDR1 is MNHEY, CDR2 SVGAGI, per germline. The length of the CDR3 is 15 residues. As DNA, the CDR3 is TGTGCCAGCAGTTACTCGAGGGGGAATCAAGAGACCCAGTACTTC. It yields the protein CASSYSRGNQETQYF.

The gene calls are TRBV6-5 and TRBJ2-7, with D tentatively TRBD1 (6 bases). The germline V and J ends were trimmed by 0 bases and 5 bases, with 26 bases remaining between them. This CDR3 has 19 residues. CDR1 is MNHEY and CDR2 is SVGAGI in the germline V gene. The CDR3 DNA reads TGTGCCAGCAGTTACTCTCTATTTACGCGTCGGGACACTGCCCACGAGCAGTACTTC. Protein product: CASSYSLFTRRDTAHEQYF.

The chain is built from TRBV7-6 and TRBJ2-3; D remains ambiguous. This CDR3 is built from 17 residues. V lost 1 base, J lost 2 bases, and 16 bases lay in between. Germline-derived CDR1 and CDR2 are SGHVS and FNYEAQ. CDR3 in amino acids: CASSLGVRFKHTDTQYF. The CDR3 DNA reads as TGTGCCAGCAGCTTAGGGGTGCGGTTCAAACACACAGATACGCAGTATTTT. Variable domain in full (rest from reference TRBV7-6 and TRBJ2-3): GAGVSQSPRYKVTKRGQDVALRCDPISGHVSLYWYRQALGQGPEFLTYFNYEAQQDKSGLPNDRFSAERPEGSISTLTIQRTEQRDSAMYRCASSLGVRFKHTDTQYFGPGTRLTVL.

This clonotype has at least ten counts. The genes are TRBV27 and TRBJ2-7, with D perhaps given as TRBD1 or TRBD2 (5 bases each). The ends were cut back, 6 bases at V and 5 bases at J, with 14 bases in the middle. From germline, CDR1 is MNHEY and CDR2 SMNVEV (reference sequence). This CDR3 comprises 13 residues. The CDR3 loop reads CASSLGRGDEQYF. The DNA of the CDR3 is TGTGCCAGCAGCTTAGGAAGGGGAGACGAGCAGTACTTC.

The J gene is TRBJ1-2, the V gene TRBV5-6; no definite D call. This CDR3 comprises 14 residues. The V and J ends lost 0 bases and 8 bases respectively, with 14 bases between them. CDR1 SGHDT and CDR2 YYEEEE come from the germline V gene. Here the CDR3 DNA reads TGTGCCAGCAGCTTGGTCGAACGCCGGAGGGGCTACACCTTC. This translates into CASSLVERRRGYTF. Together with reference TRBV5-6 and TRBJ1-2, the CDR3 gives the full variable domain: DAGVTQSPTHLIKTRGQQVTLRCSPKSGHDTVSWYQQALGQGPQFIFQYYEEEERQRGNFPDRFSGHQFPNYSSELNVNALLLGDSALYLCASSLVERRRGYTFGSGTRLTVV.

This clonotype was observed at least ten times. The J gene is TRBJ1-2, the V gene TRBV9; 10 bases align to TRBD1. V shed 3 bases and J 3 bases; nucleotides not matched to a gene: 5. CDR1 and CDR2 (germline): SGDLS, YYNGEE. The CDR3 has 15 amino acids. The CDR3 sequence is CASSATGQGYYGYTF. CDR3 nucleotides: TGTGCCAGCAGCGCCACGGGACAGGGGTACTATGGCTACACCTTC.

This clonotype was recorded at least ten times. The chain links TRBV12-3 or TRBV12-4 to TRBJ2-7; unclear D gene. V lost 6 bases, J lost 0 bases, and 6 bases lay in between. This CDR3 has 12 amino acids. CDR3 DNA: TGTGCCAGCAGCCCGAGCTCCTACGAGCAGTACTTC. Protein: CASSPSSYEQYF.

This clonotype has only a few counts. This rearrangement joins TRBV10-3 to TRBJ2-1, with 14 nucleotides matching TRBD2. This CDR3 spans 14 amino acids. J gave up 9 bases and V 4 bases, and 2 bases lay outside the gene matches. Germline CDR1 is ENHRY and CDR2 is SYGVKD. The CDR3 DNA reads TGTGCCATCAGTGCGGGGACTAGCGGGGGTGAGCAGTTCTTC. Translation: CAISAGTSGGEQFF.

The V and J genes are TRBV6-5 and TRBJ1-2; D gene uncertain. V lost 0 bases to trimming and J lost 4 bases, with 12 bases between them. CDR3 length: 15 residues. Germline loops: CDR1 MNHEY, CDR2 SVGAGI. CDR3 sequence reads: CASSYSSSDPYGYTF. Here the CDR3 DNA reads TGTGCCAGCAGTTACTCGAGTTCAGACCCCTATGGCTACACCTTC.

The chain combines TRBV7-6 with TRBJ2-1; 12 bases map to TRBD2. The CDR3 is 16 amino acids. Germline V gene lookup returns CDR1 SGHVS and CDR2 FNYEAQ. The ends lost 0 bases at V and 9 bases at J; junction bases unmatched: 6. The DNA for the CDR3 is TGTGCCAGCAGCTTAGCCTCTAGCGGGGGGGCAGTTGAGCAGTTCTTC. As protein: CASSLASSGGAVEQFF.